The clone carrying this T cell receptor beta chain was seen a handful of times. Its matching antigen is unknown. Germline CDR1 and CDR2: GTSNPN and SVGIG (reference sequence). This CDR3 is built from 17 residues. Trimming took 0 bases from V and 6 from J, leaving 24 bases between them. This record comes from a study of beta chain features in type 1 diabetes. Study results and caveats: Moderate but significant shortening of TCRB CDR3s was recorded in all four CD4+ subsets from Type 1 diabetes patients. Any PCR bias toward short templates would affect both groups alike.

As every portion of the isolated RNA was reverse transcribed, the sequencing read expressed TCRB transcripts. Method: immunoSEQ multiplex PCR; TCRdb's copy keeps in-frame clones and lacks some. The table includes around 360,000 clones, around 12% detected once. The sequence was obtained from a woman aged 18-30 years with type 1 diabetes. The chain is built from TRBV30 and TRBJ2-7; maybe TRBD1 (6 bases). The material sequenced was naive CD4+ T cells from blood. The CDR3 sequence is CAWSVAGAGIGFGEQYF. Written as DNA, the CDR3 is TGTGCCTGGAGTGTAGCAGGGGCCGGGATAGGGTTCGGCGAGCAGTACTTC.